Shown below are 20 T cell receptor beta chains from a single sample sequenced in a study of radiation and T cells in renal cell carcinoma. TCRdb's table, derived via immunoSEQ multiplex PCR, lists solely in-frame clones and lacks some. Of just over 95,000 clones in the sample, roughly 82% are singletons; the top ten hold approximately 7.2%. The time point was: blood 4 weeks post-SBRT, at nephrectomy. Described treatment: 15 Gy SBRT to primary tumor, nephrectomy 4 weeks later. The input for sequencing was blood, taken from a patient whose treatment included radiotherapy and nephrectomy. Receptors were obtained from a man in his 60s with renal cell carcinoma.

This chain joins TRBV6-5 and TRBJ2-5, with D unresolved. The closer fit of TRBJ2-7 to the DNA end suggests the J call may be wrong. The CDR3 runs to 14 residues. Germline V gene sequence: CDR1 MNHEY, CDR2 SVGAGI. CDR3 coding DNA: TGTGCCAGCAGTTACTCAATGGAGACCAACGAGCAGTACTTC. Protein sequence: CASSYSMETNEQYF.

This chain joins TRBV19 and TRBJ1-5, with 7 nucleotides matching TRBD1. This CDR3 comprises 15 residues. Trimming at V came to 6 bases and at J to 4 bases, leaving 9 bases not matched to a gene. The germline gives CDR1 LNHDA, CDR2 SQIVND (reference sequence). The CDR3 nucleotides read TGTGCCAGTAGACCGGGGACAGAGAGTAATCAGCCCCAGCATTTT. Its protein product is CASRPGTESNQPQHF.

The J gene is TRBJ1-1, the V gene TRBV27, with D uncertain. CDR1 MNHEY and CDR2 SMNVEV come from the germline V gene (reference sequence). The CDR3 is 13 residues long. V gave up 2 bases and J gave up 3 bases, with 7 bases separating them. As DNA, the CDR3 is TGTGCCAGCAGTTTACGAAGACACACTGAAGCTTTCTTT. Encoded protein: CASSLRRHTEAFF.

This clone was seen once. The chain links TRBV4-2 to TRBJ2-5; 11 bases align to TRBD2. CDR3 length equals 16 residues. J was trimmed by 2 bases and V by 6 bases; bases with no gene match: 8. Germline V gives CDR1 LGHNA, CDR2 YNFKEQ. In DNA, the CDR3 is TGTGCCAGCAGTCAGCCGGGACTAGCGGAGCAAGAGACCCAGTACTTC. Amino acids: CASSQPGLAEQETQYF.

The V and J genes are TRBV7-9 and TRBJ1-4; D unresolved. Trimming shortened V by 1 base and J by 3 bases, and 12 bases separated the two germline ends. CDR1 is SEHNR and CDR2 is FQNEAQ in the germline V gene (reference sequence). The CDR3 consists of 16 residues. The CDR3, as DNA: TGTGCCAGCAGCTTAGAGTGGGCACCGGCTAATGAAAAACTGTTTTTT. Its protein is CASSLEWAPANEKLFF.

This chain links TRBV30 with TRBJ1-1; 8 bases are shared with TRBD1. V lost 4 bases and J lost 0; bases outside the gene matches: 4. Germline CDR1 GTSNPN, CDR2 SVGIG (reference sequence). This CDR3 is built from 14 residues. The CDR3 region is CAWIETGVNTEAFF. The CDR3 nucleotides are TGTGCCTGGATTGAGACAGGGGTGAACACTGAAGCTTTCTTT. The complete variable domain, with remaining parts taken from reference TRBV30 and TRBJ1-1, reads SQTIHQWPATLVQPVGSPLSLECTVEGTSNPNLYWYRQAAGRGLQLLFYSVGIGQISSEVPQNLSASRPQDRQFILSSKKLLLSDSGFYLCAWIETGVNTEAFFGQGTRLTVV.

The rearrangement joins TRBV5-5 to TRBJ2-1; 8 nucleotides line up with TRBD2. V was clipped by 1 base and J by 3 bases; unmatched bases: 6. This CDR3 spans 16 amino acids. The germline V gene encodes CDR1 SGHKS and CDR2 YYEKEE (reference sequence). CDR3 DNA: TGTGCCAGCAGCTTGACCGGGACTAGGGGCTACAATGAGCAGTTCTTC. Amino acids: CASSLTGTRGYNEQFF.

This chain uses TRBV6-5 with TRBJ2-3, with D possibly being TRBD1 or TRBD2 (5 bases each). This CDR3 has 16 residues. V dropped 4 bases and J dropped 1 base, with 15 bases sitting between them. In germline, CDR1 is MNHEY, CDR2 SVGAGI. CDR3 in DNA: TGTGCCAGCAGTTCTGAGGGGCGGCGGGGCACAGATACGCAGTATTTT. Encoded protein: CASSSEGRRGTDTQYF.

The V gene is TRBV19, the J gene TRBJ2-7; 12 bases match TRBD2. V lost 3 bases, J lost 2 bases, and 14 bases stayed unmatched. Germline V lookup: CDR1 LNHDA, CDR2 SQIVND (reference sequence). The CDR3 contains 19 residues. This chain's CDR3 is CASSISISGLAGPPYEQYF. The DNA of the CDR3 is TGTGCCAGTAGTATTTCCATATCAGGACTAGCGGGACCCCCCTACGAGCAGTACTTC.

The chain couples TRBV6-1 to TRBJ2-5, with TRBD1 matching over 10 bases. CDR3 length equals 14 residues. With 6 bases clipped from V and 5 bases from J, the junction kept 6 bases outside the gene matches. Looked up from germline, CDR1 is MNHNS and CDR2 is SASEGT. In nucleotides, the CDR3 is TGTGCCAGCAGCCTGGGACAGGGGCTGGAGACCCAGTACTTC. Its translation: CASSLGQGLETQYF.

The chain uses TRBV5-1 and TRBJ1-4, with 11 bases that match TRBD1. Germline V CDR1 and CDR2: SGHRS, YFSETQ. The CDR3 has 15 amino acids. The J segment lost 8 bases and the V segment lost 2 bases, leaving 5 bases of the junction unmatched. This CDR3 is CASSFLGQGEEKLFF. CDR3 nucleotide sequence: TGCGCCAGCAGCTTCCTGGGACAGGGGGAAGAAAAACTGTTTTTT.

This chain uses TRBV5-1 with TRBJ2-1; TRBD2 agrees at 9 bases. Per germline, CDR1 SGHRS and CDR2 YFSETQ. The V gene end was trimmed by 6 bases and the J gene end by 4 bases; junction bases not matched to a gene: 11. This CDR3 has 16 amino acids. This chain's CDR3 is CASNQVAGVGYNEQFF. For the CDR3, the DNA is TGCGCCAGCAACCAAGTAGCGGGAGTTGGTTACAATGAGCAGTTCTTC. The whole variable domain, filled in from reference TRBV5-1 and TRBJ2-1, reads KAGVTQTPRYLIKTRGQQVTLSCSPISGHRSVSWYQQTPGQGLQFLFEYFSETQRNKGNFPGRFSGRQFSNSRSEMNVSTLELGDSALYLCASNQVAGVGYNEQFFGPGTRLTVL.

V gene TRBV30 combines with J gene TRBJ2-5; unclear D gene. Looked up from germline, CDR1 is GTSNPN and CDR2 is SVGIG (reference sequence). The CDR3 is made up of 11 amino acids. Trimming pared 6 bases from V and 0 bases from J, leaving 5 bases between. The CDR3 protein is CACRYQETQYF. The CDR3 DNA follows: TGTGCCTGCAGGTACCAAGAGACCCAGTACTTC.

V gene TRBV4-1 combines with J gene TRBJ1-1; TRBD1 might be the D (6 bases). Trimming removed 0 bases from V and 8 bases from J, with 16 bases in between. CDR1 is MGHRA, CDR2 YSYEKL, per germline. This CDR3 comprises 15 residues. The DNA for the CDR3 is TGCGCCAGCAGCCAAGATCTTATTCGGGGGGCCGAAGCTTTCTTT. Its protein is CASSQDLIRGAEAFF.

CDR3 sequence: CASSVGQEAGANVLTF. The CDR3 nucleotides read TGTGCCAGCAGCGTTGGGCAGGAGGCTGGGGCCAACGTCCTGACTTTC. This rearrangement joins TRBV9 to TRBJ2-6, with D maybe TRBD2 (5 bases). This CDR3 comprises 16 residues. Germline-derived CDR1 and CDR2 are SGDLS and YYNGEE. The germline V and J ends were trimmed by 2 bases and 2 bases, with 11 bases remaining between them.

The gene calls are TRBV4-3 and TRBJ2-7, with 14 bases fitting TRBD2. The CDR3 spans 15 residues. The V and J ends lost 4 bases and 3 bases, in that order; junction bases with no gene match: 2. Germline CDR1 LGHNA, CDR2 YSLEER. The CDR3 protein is CASSPGTSGSYEQYF. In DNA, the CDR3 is TGCGCCAGCAGCCCGGGGACTAGCGGGAGCTACGAGCAGTACTTC.

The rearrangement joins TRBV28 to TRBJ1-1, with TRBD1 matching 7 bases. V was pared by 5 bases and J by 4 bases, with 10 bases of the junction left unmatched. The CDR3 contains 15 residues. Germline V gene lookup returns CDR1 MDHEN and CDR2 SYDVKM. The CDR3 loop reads CASSPTGAWGTEAFF. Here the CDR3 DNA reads TGTGCCAGCAGTCCCACAGGGGCTTGGGGCACTGAAGCTTTCTTT.

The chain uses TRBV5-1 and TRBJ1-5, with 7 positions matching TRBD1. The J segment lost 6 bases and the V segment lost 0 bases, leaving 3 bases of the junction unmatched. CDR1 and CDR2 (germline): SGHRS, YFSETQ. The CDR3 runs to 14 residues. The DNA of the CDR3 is TGCGCCAGCAGCTTGGGACAGGGTAGTCAGCCCCAGCATTTT. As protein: CASSLGQGSQPQHF.

This chain's CDR3 is CASSPGATTNEKLFF. In DNA, the CDR3 is TGTGCCAGTAGTCCTGGAGCTACAACTAATGAAAAACTGTTTTTT. The rearrangement uses TRBV19 and TRBJ1-4; D is unresolved. The germline V gene has CDR1 LNHDA and CDR2 SQIVND (reference sequence). V dropped 5 bases and J dropped 0 bases, with 10 bases sitting between them. The CDR3 extends over 15 amino acids.

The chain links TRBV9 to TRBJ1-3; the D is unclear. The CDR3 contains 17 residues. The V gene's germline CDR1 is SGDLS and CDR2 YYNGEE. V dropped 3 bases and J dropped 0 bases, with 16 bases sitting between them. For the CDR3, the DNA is TGTGCCAGCAGCGCTCTCGGGCCCTCTAGCTCTGGAAACACCATATATTTT. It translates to CASSALGPSSSGNTIYF. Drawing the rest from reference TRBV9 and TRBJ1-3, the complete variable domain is DSGVTQTPKHLITATGQRVTLRCSPRSGDLSVYWYQQSLDQGLQFLIQYYNGEERAKGNILERFSAQQFPDLHSELNLSSLELGDSALYFCASSALGPSSSGNTIYFGEGSWLTVV.